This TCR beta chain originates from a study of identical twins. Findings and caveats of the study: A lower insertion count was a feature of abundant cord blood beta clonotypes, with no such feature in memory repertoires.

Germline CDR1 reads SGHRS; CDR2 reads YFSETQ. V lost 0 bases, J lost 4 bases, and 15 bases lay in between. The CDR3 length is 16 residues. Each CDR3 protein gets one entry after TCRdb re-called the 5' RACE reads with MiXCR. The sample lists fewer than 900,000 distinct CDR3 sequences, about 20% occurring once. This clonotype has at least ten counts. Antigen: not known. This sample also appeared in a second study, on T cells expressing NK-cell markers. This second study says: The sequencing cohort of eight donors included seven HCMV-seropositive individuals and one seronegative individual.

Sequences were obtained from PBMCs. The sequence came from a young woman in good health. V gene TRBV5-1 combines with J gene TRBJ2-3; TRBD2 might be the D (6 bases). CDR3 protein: CASSLEVGGLADTQYF. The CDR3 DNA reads TGCGCCAGCAGCTTGGAGGTGGGAGGCCTGGCAGATACGCAGTATTTT. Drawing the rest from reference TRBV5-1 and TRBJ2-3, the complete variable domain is KAGVTQTPRYLIKTRGQQVTLSCSPISGHRSVSWYQQTPGQGLQFLFEYFSETQRNKGNFPGRFSGRQFSNSRSEMNVSTLELGDSALYLCASSLEVGGLADTQYFGPGTRLTVL.